This T cell receptor beta chain was captured in a study of T cell changes during pregnancy in multiple sclerosis (dated by TCRdb to between 2018 and 2021). Regarding the research as a whole: Changes in the T cell repertoire over the course of pregnancy were examined in this study in women with multiple sclerosis.

To prepare the library, the immunoSEQ multiplex PCR assay was applied. The table was pulled from immuneACCESS by TCRdb, which kept in-frame rearrangements only. Such tables lose some clones; where checked, under half of the loss comes from unresolved V genes, and the rest has no known cause. The sample data list approximately 63,000 clones, and 91% of these were observed just once. The ten largest make up around 2.2% of the sample. On this clone: Its antigen is still unknown. Within one base of it there is no much larger clone, and no base qualities were kept.

The cysteine opens and the phenylalanine closes a CDR3 of 16 amino acids. CDR3 DNA is the only sequence kept; it has 48 bases, read in frame from the first base. The germline V end is reduced by 5 bases and the J end by 4 bases; junction bases left unmatched: 12. As encoded in the germline V gene (reference sequence), CDR1 is LNHDA while CDR2 is SQIVND. The receptor was derived from a female donor in good health, enrolled as a control in a pregnancy study. Sequencing used peripheral blood, obtained in the third trimester of pregnancy. This chain is built from TRBV19 and TRBJ2-7, with 9 central nucleotides matching TRBD1. The bases are TGTGCCAGTAGTTCACGGACGGGACAGGGTCCTTACGAGCAGTACTTC. Its translation is CASSSRTGQGPYEQYF.